This T cell receptor (beta chain) came from a study of T cell clones after liver transplantation. Study-level background: Three of the eight recipients were HCV-positive; the rest had non-autoimmune, non-viral transplant indications. Patients counted as tolerant after at least one year off all immunosuppression, enzymes not exceeding twice normal.

Libraries were prepared by immunoSEQ multiplex PCR; TCRdb keeps only in-frame clonotypes and omits some of them. The sample has some 45,000 clones, roughly 86% seen once. Study conclusions and caveats: Graft donor-reactive T cells possibly entered the graft instead of undergoing deletion.

Worth noting for this clone: The antigen is not known.

Source: CD4+ T cells from blood, taken 24 months after liver transplant. The sequence was obtained from a human patient who received a liver transplant. The graft donor may have given rise to some T cells.

CDR3 nucleotide sequence: TGTGCCAGTAGTGGACTTTTAGAGACCCAGTACTTC. Translated: CASSGLLETQYF. This sequence joins TRBV19 and TRBJ2-5; TRBD2 is a possible D gene (5 bases). Germline V gives CDR1 LNHDA, CDR2 SQIVND (reference sequence). Trimming stripped 5 bases from V and 4 bases from J, with 8 bases between. The CDR3 totals 12 residues. Full variable domain (remainder filled in from reference TRBV19 and TRBJ2-5): DGGITQSPKYLFRKEGQNVTLSCEQNLNHDAMYWYRQDPGQGLRLIYYSQIVNDFQKGDIAEGYSVSREKKESFPLTVTSAQKNPTAFYLCASSGLLETQYFGPGTRLLVL.